This T cell receptor (beta chain) was recorded in a study of STAT5B mutations in CD4+ large granular lymphocyte leukemia (dated by TCRdb to 2022 to 2024). At the level of the whole study: Among the healthy controls, the CDR3 'QG' motif was associated with a particular HLA allele. TCRbeta repertoires of CD4+ T-cell large granular lymphocyte leukemia patients were compared with those of healthy blood donors. Flow cytometry on FACSCanto II or FACSVerse confirmed that purified fractions exceeded 95% purity among lymphocytes.

The immunoSEQ assay at survey resolution was used to sequence TCRbeta rearrangements from genomic DNA. Per the authors' processing: In the TCR sequencing data, the smallest productive clonotype frequency that could be detected was 2.59 x 10-5. Only productive TCRbeta rearrangements, defined as complete and in-frame sequences, were included in the analyses. Clonality for each sample was calculated as Simpson clonality in the immunoSEQ Analyzer version 3.0. Clones were binned by frequency as very rare, small, medium, large (1-20%) or hyperexpanded (>20%). Generation probabilities were estimated with OLGA 1.2.3, V-gene circos plots were made with VDJtools, specificities were searched in VDJdb, and CDR3 motifs were identified with GLIPH. TCRdb's version of the immuneACCESS table is confined to in-frame rearrangements and falls short of the full clone set. An unresolved V gene accounts for under half of the shortfall where checked; the remainder is of unknown origin. V and J calls and clone size follow that table, whereas D and trimming were derived from the DNA. This sample gives around 34,000 clones in total; approximately 85% of them show up just once. The top ten clones comprise more than 0.9% of the sample.

Of note for this clone: This receptor's antigen is unknown. No much larger clone exists at a distance of one base, and base qualities are not known. The sample has other DNA sequences that encode this CDR3 too.

Counted from cysteine to phenylalanine, this CDR3 has 11 amino acids. Only CDR3 DNA remains: 33 bases, in frame from the first base. CDR1 and CDR2 are read off the germline V gene (reference sequence) as DFQATT and SNEGSKA. At the junction V is shortened by 6 bases and J by 5 bases, with 9 bases in between. The healthy control group was made up of roughly 39 blood donors, and the Finnish Red Cross blood service supplied their buffy coats. All TCR-sequenced material derived from peripheral blood: patient blood samples and healthy donor buffy coats. Ficoll-Hypaque gradient centrifugation was used to isolate peripheral blood mononuclear cells. Magnetic purification was used to isolate CD4+ cells from the buffy coats of the healthy controls. The Gentra Puregene Cell and Tissue kit was used for genomic DNA extraction, and quantification was performed on a Qubit 2.0 fluorometer. What the work shows at the level of the full study, not this receptor alone: Greater clonality appeared to be present in CD4-sorted patient repertoires than in healthy CD4+ repertoires, and the difference was retained after the putative leukemic clones were removed. The main leukemic clonotypes were found to be private to each patient, although more than 20% of the main leukemic clonotypes were detected at low frequency in the non-leukemic repertoires of other patients. Data were not HLA-matched; higher clonality in CD4+ versus CD8+ T-LGLL could reflect the relatively small sample size. Enrichment of TRBV06-family usage was observed among the top patient clones (8/27) relative to healthy controls (2/35).

Source material: CD4+ T cells from blood buffy coats. The V gene is TRBV20-1 and the J gene is TRBJ2-3; the D assignment is uncertain and may be TRBD1 or TRBD2, with 5 bases supporting each. The clonotype originates from a human donor in good health. The CDR3 reads CSARGGDTQYF. The base sequence is TGCAGTGCGCGTGGGGGAGATACGCAGTATTTT.